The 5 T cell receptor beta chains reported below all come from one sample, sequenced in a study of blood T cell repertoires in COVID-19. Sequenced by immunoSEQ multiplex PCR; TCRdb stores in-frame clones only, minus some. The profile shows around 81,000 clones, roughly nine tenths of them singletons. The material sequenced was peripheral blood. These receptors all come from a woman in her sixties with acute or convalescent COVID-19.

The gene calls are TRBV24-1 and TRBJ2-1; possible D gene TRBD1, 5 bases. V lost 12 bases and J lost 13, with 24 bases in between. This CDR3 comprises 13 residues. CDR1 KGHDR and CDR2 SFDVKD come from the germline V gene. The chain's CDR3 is CASGPSEQVGQFF. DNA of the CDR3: TGTGCCTCCGGGCCATCCGAACAGGTGGGTCAGTTCTTC.

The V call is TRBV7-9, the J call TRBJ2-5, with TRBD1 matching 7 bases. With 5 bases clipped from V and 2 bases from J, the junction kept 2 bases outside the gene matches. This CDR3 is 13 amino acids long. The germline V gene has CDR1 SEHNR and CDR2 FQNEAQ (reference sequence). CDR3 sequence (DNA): TGTGCCAGCAGCGGGACAGTTCAAGAGACCCAGTACTTC. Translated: CASSGTVQETQYF.

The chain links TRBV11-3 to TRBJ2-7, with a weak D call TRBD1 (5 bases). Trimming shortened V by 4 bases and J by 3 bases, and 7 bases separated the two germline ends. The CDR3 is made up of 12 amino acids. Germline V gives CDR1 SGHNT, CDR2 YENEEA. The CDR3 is CASSSGHYEQYF. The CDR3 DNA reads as TGTGCCAGCAGCTCCGGACACTACGAGCAGTACTTC.

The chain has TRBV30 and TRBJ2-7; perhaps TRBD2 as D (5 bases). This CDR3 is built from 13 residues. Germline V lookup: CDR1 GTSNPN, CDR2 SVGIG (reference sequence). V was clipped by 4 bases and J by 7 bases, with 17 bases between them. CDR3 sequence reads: CAWNLIGGGEQYF. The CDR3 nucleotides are TGTGCCTGGAACCTGATAGGCGGCGGGGAGCAGTACTTC.

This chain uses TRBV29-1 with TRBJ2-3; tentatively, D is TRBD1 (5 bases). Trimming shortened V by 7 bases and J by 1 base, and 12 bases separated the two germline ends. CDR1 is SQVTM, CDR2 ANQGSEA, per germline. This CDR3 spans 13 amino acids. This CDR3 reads CSGKGIGTDTQYF. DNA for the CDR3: TGCAGCGGCAAGGGGATAGGCACAGATACGCAGTATTTT.